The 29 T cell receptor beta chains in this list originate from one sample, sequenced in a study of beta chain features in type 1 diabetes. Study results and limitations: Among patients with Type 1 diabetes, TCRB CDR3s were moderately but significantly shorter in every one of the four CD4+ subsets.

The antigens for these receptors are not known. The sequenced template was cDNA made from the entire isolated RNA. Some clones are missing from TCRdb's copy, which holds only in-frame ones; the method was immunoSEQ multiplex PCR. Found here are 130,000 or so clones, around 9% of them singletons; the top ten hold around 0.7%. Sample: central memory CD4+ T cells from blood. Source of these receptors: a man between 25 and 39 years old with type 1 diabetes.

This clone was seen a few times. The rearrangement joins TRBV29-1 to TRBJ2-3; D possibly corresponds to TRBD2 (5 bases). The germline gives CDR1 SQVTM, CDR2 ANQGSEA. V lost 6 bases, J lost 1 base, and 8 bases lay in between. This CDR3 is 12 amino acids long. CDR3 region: CSVGLGTDTQYF. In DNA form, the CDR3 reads TGCAGCGTAGGACTGGGCACAGATACGCAGTATTTT.

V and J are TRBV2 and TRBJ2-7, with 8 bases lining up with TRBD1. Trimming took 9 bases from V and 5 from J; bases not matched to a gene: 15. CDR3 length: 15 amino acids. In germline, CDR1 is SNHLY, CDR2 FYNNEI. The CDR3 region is CARYVPGGANDEQYF. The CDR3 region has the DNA TGTGCCAGATATGTTCCAGGGGGCGCAAACGACGAGCAGTACTTC.

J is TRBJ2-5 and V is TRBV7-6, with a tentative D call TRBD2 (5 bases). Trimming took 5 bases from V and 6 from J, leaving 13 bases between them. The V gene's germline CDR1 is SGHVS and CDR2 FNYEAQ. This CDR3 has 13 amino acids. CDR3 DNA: TGTGCCAGCAGCCCCGCCCTCGGGAAGACCCAGTACTTC. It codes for CASSPALGKTQYF.

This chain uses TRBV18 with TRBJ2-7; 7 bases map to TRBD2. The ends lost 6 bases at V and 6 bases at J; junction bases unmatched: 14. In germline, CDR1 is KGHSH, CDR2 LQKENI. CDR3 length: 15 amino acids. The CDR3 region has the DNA TGTGCCAGCTCCCAATCAGCGGCTAGCGGCTCCGAGCAGTACTTC. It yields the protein CASSQSAASGSEQYF.

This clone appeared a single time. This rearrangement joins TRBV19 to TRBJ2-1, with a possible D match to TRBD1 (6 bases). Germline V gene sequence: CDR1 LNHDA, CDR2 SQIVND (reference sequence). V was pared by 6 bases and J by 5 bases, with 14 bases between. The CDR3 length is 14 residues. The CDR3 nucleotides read TGTGCCAGTAGGCTACTCCGGGACAACAATGAGCAGTTCTTC. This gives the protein CASRLLRDNNEQFF. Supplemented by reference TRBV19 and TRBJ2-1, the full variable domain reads DGGITQSPKYLFRKEGQNVTLSCEQNLNHDAMYWYRQDPGQGLRLIYYSQIVNDFQKGDIAEGYSVSREKKESFPLTVTSAQKNPTAFYLCASRLLRDNNEQFFGPGTRLTVL.

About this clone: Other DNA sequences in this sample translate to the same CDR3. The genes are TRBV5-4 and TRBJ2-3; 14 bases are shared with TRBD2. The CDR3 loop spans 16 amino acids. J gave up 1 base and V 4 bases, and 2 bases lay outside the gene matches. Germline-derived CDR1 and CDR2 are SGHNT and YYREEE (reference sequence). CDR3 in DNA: TGTGCCAGCAGCACGGGACTAGCGGGGGGCACAGATACGCAGTATTTT. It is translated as CASSTGLAGGTDTQYF.

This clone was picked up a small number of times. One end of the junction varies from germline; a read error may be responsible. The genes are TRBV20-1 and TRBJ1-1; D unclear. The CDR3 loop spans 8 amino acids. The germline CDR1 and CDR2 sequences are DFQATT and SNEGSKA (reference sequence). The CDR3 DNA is TGCAGTAACAGTGAAGCTTTCTTT. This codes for CSNSEAFF.

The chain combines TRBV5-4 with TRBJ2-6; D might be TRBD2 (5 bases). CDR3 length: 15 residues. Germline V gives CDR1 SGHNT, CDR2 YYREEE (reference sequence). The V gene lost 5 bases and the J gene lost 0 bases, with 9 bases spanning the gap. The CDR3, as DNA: TGTGCCAGCAGGCCGGACTTCTCTGGGGCCAACGTCCTGACTTTC. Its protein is CASRPDFSGANVLTF.

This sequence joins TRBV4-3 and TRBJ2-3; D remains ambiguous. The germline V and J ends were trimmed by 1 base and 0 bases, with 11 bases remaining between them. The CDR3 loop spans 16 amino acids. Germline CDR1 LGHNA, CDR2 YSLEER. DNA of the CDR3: TGCGCCAGCAGCCAAGCCCTAATTCCTAGCACAGATACGCAGTATTTT. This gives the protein CASSQALIPSTDTQYF.

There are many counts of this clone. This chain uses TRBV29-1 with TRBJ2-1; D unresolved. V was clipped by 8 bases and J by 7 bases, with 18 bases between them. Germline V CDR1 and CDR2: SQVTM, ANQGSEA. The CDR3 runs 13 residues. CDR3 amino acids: CSQINGQKNEQFF. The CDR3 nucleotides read TGCAGCCAAATCAATGGCCAAAAAAATGAGCAGTTCTTC.

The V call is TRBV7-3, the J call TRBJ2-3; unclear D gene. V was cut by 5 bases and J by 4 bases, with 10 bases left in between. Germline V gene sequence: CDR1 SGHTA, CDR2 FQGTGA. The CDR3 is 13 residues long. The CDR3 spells CASSAPTADTQYF. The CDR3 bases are TGTGCCAGCAGCGCGCCCACAGCAGATACGCAGTATTTT.

The chain's CDR3 is CASSRDRQVAYGYTF. CDR3 DNA: TGCGCCAGCAGCCGAGACAGACAGGTCGCCTATGGCTACACCTTC. This rearrangement joins TRBV4-3 to TRBJ1-2, with TRBD1 as a possible D gene (6 bases). The CDR3 covers 15 residues. With 4 bases removed from V and 4 bases from J, the gap between germline ends came to 16 bases. In germline, CDR1 is LGHNA, CDR2 YSLEER.

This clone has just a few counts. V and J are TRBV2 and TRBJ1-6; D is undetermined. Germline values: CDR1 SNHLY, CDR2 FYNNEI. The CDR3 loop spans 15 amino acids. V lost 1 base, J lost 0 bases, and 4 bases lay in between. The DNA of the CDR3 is TGTGCCAGCAGTGAAGAGAGCTCCTATAATTCACCCCTCCACTTT. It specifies CASSEESSYNSPLHF.

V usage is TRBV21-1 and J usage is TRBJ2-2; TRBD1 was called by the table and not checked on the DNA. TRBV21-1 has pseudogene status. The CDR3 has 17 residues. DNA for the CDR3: TGTGCCAGCAGCTCCGCCGACCGAAATAGGGGCACCGGGGAGCTGTTTTTT. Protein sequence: CASSSADRNRGTGELFF.

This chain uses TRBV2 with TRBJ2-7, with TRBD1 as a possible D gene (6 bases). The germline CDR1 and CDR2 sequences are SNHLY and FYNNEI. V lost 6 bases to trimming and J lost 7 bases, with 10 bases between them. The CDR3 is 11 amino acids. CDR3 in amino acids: CASRIQGEQYF. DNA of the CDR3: TGTGCCAGCAGGATACAGGGTGAGCAGTACTTC.

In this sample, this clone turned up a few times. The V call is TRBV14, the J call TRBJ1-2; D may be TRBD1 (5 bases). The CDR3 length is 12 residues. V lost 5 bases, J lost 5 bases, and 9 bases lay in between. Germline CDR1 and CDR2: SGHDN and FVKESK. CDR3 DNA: TGTGCCAGCAGCAACCGACAGTATGGCTACACCTTC. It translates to CASSNRQYGYTF.

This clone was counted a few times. The CDR3 loop reads CASSPLGLAGGWQYF. CDR3 in DNA: TGTGCCAGCAGCCCATTGGGACTAGCGGGGGGATGGCAGTACTTC. The chain joins TRBV7-9 to TRBJ2-7; 15 positions match TRBD2. V gave up 5 bases and J gave up 9 bases; unmatched junction bases: 8. CDR1 and CDR2 from the germline V gene are SEHNR and FQNEAQ (reference sequence). The CDR3 is 15 residues long.

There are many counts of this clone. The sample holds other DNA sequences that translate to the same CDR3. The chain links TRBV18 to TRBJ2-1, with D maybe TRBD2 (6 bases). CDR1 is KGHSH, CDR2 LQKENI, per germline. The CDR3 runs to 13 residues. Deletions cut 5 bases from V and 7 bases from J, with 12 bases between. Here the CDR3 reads CASSRDSSNEQFF. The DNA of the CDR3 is TGTGCCAGCTCAAGGGACTCCTCAAATGAGCAGTTCTTC.

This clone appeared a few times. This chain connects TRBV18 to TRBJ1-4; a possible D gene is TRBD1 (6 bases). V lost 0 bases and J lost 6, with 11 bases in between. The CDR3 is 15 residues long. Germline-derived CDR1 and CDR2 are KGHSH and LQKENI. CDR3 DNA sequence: TGTGCCAGCTCACCACCGCAGGGGTCTGATGAAAAACTGTTTTTT. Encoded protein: CASSPPQGSDEKLFF.

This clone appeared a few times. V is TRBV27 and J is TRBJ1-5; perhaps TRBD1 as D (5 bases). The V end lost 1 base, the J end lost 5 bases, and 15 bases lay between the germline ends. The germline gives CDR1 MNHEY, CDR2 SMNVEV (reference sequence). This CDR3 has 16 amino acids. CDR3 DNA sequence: TGTGCCAGCAGTTTATGGGGCGGTCGGGTGGATCAGCCCCAGCATTTT. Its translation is CASSLWGGRVDQPQHF.

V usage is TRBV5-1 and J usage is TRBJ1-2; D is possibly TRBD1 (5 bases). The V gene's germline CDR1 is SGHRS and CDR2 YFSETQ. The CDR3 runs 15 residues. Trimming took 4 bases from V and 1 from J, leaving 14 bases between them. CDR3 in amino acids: CASSAQAGGNYGYTF. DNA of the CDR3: TGCGCCAGCAGCGCTCAGGCGGGGGGTAACTATGGCTACACCTTC. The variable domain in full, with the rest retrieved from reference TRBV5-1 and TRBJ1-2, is KAGVTQTPRYLIKTRGQQVTLSCSPISGHRSVSWYQQTPGQGLQFLFEYFSETQRNKGNFPGRFSGRQFSNSRSEMNVSTLELGDSALYLCASSAQAGGNYGYTFGSGTRLTVV.

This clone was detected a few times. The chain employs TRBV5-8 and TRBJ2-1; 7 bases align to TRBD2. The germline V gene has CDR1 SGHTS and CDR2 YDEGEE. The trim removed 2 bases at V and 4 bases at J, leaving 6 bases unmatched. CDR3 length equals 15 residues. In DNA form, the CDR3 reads TGTGCCAGCAGCTTTCGCGGGGGTCTGTACAATGAGCAGTTCTTC. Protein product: CASSFRGGLYNEQFF.

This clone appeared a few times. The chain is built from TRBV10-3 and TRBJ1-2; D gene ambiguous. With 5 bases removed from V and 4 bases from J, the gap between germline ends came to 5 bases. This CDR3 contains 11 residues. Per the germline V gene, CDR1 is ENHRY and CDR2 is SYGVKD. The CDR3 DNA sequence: TGTGCCATCAGTATAGCCTATGGCTACACCTTC. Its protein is CAISIAYGYTF.

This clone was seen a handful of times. The CDR3 DNA reads TGTGCCAGCAAAGTAGCGGCTAGCACAGATACGCAGTATTTT. It translates to CASKVAASTDTQYF. The J gene is TRBJ2-3, the V gene TRBV6-5; maybe TRBD2 (6 bases). V gave up 7 bases and J gave up 0 bases, with 11 bases separating them. CDR1 is MNHEY and CDR2 is SVGAGI in the germline V gene. This CDR3 is built from 14 residues.

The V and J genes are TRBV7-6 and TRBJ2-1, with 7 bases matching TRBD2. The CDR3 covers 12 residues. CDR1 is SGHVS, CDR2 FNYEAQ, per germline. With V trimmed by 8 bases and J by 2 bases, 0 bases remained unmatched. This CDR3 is CASGGAYNEQFF. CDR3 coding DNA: TGTGCCAGCGGGGGGGCCTACAATGAGCAGTTCTTC.

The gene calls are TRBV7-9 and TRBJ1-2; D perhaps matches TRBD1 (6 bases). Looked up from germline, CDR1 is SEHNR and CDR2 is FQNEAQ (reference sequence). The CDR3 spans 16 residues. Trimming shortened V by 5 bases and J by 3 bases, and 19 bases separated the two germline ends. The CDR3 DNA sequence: TGTGCCAGCAGCCCTTCGTTTGGCAGGGGTGACTATGGCTACACCTTC. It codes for CASSPSFGRGDYGYTF.

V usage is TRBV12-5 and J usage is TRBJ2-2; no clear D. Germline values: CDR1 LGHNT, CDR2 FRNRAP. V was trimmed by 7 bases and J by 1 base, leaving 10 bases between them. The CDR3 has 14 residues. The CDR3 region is CASAPSLNTGELFF. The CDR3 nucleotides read TGTGCTAGTGCCCCGAGCCTGAACACCGGGGAGCTGTTTTTT.

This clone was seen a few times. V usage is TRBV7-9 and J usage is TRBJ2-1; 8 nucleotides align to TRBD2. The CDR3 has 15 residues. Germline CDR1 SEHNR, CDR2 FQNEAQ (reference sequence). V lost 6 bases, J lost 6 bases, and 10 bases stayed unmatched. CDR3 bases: TGTGCCAGCAGGTTGGGGACTAGACCCCGCAATGAGCAGTTCTTC. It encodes CASRLGTRPRNEQFF.

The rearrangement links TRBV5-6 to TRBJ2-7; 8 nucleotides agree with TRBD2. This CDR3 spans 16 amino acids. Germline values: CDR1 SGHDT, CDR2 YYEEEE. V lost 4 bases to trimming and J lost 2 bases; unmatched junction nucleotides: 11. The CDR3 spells CASSPVGRGATYEQYF. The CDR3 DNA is TGTGCCAGCAGCCCCGTGGGGCGGGGGGCCACCTACGAGCAGTACTTC.